The 11 T cell receptor beta chains below all came from one sample that was sequenced in a study of CD8 T cells in ankylosing spondylitis. TCRdb redid the calling of the 5' RACE reads with MiXCR, one entry per CDR3 protein. The sample holds around 23,000 distinct CDR3 sequences, 17% seen once. The sample was blood. The source is a male donor with ankylosing spondylitis or in good health (not recorded which).

This clonotype has only a few counts. The chain couples TRBV10-3 to TRBJ1-1, with TRBD1 matching 9 bases. This CDR3 region has 14 residues. Germline V gives CDR1 ENHRY, CDR2 SYGVKD. The junction had 2 bases not matched to a gene; V was cut back by 2 bases and J by 4 bases. CDR3 residues: CAISETGGGTEAFF. CDR3 nucleotides: TGTGCCATCAGTGAGACAGGGGGCGGCACTGAAGCTTTCTTT.

This chain joins TRBV12-3 or TRBV12-4 and TRBJ2-5, with 8 bases aligning to TRBD2. This CDR3 spans 16 amino acids. Trimming cost V 6 bases and J 4 bases; bases outside gene matches: 13. The CDR3 spells CASSPPGAGVGETQYF. The DNA for the CDR3 is TGTGCCAGCAGCCCCCCAGGAGCGGGGGTAGGAGAGACCCAGTACTTC.

The chain recombines TRBV29-1 with TRBJ2-1; D may be TRBD2 (7 bases). Germline CDR1 and CDR2: SQVTM and ANQGSEA. With 7 bases removed from V and 0 bases from J, the gap between germline ends came to 16 bases. The CDR3 length is 15 residues. The CDR3 bases are TGCAGCGCCCAAAGGGGAGGGGGCTCCTACAATGAGCAGTTCTTC. This translates into CSAQRGGGSYNEQFF.

This clonotype was seen ten or more times. This chain joins TRBV6-6 and TRBJ2-3; 8 bases line up with TRBD2. The J segment lost 5 bases and the V segment lost 8 bases, leaving 0 bases of the junction unmatched. Germline V lookup: CDR1 MNHNY, CDR2 SVGAGI (reference sequence). The CDR3 spans 11 residues. CDR3 residues: CASLAGDTQYF. CDR3 in DNA: TGTGCCAGCCTAGCGGGAGATACGCAGTATTTT.

This clonotype occurred many times. The V call is TRBV20-1, the J call TRBJ2-3; possibly TRBD1 for D (5 bases). The CDR3 length is 15 residues. The germline gives CDR1 DFQATT, CDR2 SNEGSKA (reference sequence). The V and J ends lost 5 bases and 4 bases respectively, with 19 bases between them. The CDR3 reads CSAGAGNTPPDTQYF. CDR3 bases: TGCAGTGCTGGGGCCGGAAACACCCCCCCAGATACGCAGTATTTT.

This clonotype is judged medium-sized. V and J are TRBV5-6 and TRBJ2-7; no clear D gene. Trimming removed 3 bases at V and 2 bases at J, with 12 bases between. The CDR3 is 14 residues long. Germline-derived CDR1 and CDR2 are SGHDT and YYEEEE. Written as DNA, the CDR3 is TGTGCCAGCAGCTCTTTGAGGACCACCTACGAGCAGTACTTC. Its protein product is CASSSLRTTYEQYF.

This clonotype has a count of ten or more. The V call is TRBV20-1, the J call TRBJ2-3, with TRBD1 matching over 8 bases. The germline V gene has CDR1 DFQATT and CDR2 SNEGSKA (reference sequence). The V and J ends lost 0 bases and 6 bases, in that order; junction bases with no gene match: 14. The CDR3 sequence is 17 residues long. The CDR3 sequence: CSARDPMGTGSFDTQYF. The CDR3 nucleotides read TGCAGTGCTAGAGATCCTATGGGGACAGGTTCATTCGATACGCAGTATTTT.

The chain links TRBV7-2 to TRBJ2-3, with 11 positions matching TRBD2. This CDR3 has 15 residues. Looked up from germline, CDR1 is SGHTA and CDR2 is FQGNSA. Trimming took 5 bases from V and 6 from J; bases not matched to a gene: 7. CDR3 nucleotide sequence: TGTGCCAGCAGCCTCCCGACTAGCGGGGTTGATACGCAGTATTTT. It is translated as CASSLPTSGVDTQYF.

The V gene is TRBV27, the J gene TRBJ2-7, with TRBD1 identical over 9 bases. After removal of 3 bases from V and 0 bases from J, the junction contained 9 bases not matched to a gene. The CDR3 totals 17 residues. Germline CDR1 MNHEY, CDR2 SMNVEV (reference sequence). DNA of the CDR3: TGTGCCAGCAGTTTGACGGCCGGACAGGGGTTCTCCTACGAGCAGTACTTC. Encoded protein: CASSLTAGQGFSYEQYF.

This clonotype was detected many times. The CDR3 coding sequence is TGCAGCGTCCCTACAGGGGGCTTCACAGATACGCAGTATTTT. It codes for CSVPTGGFTDTQYF. This chain uses TRBV29-1 with TRBJ2-3, with 9 bases fitting TRBD1. Germline CDR1 SQVTM, CDR2 ANQGSEA. The length of the CDR3 is 14 residues. The junction had 6 bases not matched to a gene; V was cut back by 6 bases and J by 2 bases.

This clonotype was counted a few times. The genes are TRBV7-2 and TRBJ2-5, with no clear D. Germline V gene lookup returns CDR1 SGHTA and CDR2 FQGNSA. V lost 5 bases and J lost 2, with 9 bases in between. The CDR3 totals 13 residues. The CDR3, as DNA: TGTGCCAGCAGCCCCCCAGGTCAAGAGACCCAGTACTTC. Encoded protein: CASSPPGQETQYF.